Below are 11 T cell receptor beta chains sequenced from a single sample in a study of identical twins. TCRdb reprocessed the 5' RACE reads with MiXCR, giving one entry per CDR3 protein. The sample contains 200,000 or so distinct CDR3 sequences, more than 15% of which appear only once. The sample was also reused in another study, on T cells expressing NK-cell markers.

Sequencing was carried out using CD8+ T cells sorted from blood. These TCRs come from a woman between 18 and 29 years old in good health.

This chain links TRBV3-1 with TRBJ2-7, with D possibly matching TRBD2 (6 bases). The CDR3 consists of 17 residues. CDR1 and CDR2 (germline): LGHDT, YNNKEL (reference sequence). V lost 10 bases and J 6 bases, leaving 31 bases between the germline ends. CDR3 in amino acids: CATCQEWGLGPQLEQYF. In DNA form, the CDR3 reads TGTGCCACCTGCCAAGAGTGGGGACTTGGTCCCCAACTCGAGCAGTACTTC.

This rearrangement joins TRBV9 to TRBJ2-1; 7 positions match TRBD1. V shed 3 bases and J 4 bases; nucleotides not matched to a gene: 7. The germline CDR1 and CDR2 sequences are SGDLS and YYNGEE. The CDR3 runs to 15 residues. The chain's CDR3 is CASSAPGGRYNEQFF. Here the CDR3 DNA reads TGTGCCAGCAGCGCCCCAGGGGGTAGGTACAATGAGCAGTTCTTC.

This clonotype turned up a few times. J is TRBJ2-2 and V is TRBV11-2; 12 bases line up with TRBD1. The J segment lost 9 bases and the V segment lost 3 bases, leaving 14 bases of the junction unmatched. This CDR3 is 18 amino acids long. Germline assignment: CDR1 SGHAT and CDR2 FQNNGV. CDR3 DNA sequence: TGTGCCAGCAGCTTCTACTATCTACGGGACAGGGGGCATCGGGAGCTGTTTTTT. This encodes CASSFYYLRDRGHRELFF.

This clonotype was picked up a small number of times. The chain combines TRBV20-1 with TRBJ2-7; TRBD2 aligns across 8 bases. Trimming took 5 bases from V and 3 from J; bases not matched to a gene: 3. The germline CDR1 and CDR2 sequences are DFQATT and SNEGSKA (reference sequence). This CDR3 is built from 12 residues. This CDR3 reads CSARAGDYEQYF. CDR3 nucleotides: TGCAGTGCTCGAGCGGGGGACTACGAGCAGTACTTC.

The V call is TRBV3-1, the J call TRBJ2-7, with D uncertain. The V and J ends lost 1 base and 5 bases respectively, with 12 bases between them. The germline CDR1 and CDR2 sequences are LGHDT and YNNKEL (reference sequence). The CDR3 spans 14 residues. Here the CDR3 DNA reads TGTGCCAGCAGCCAAGTTGCAGGTGGTGACGAGCAGTACTTC. Protein sequence: CASSQVAGGDEQYF.

The CDR3 DNA is TGTGCCAGCAGTTCGACTCGACGGAGTACCCGATATAGCAATCAGCCCCAGCATTTT. Translation: CASSSTRRSTRYSNQPQHF. The chain joins TRBV27 to TRBJ1-5; no firm D call. The germline V gene has CDR1 MNHEY and CDR2 SMNVEV (reference sequence). V was cut by 4 bases and J by 0 bases, with 22 bases left in between. The CDR3 runs to 19 residues.

This sequence joins TRBV6-1 and TRBJ1-2; D is unclear. The CDR3 spans 13 residues. CDR1 and CDR2 from the germline V gene are MNHNS and SASEGT. Trimming took off 6 bases at V and 4 bases at J, with 12 bases between the two ends. This CDR3 reads CASSLVIGYGYTF. In DNA, the CDR3 is TGTGCCAGCAGCCTTGTAATCGGCTATGGCTACACCTTC.

In its sample, this clonotype was seen a few times. The chain uses TRBV27 and TRBJ2-3, with D uncertain. The CDR3 spans 13 residues. Germline lookup yields CDR1 MNHEY and CDR2 SMNVEV (reference sequence). Between the trimmed V and J ends, which lost 3 bases and 2 bases, there was a span of 6 bases. CDR3 nucleotide sequence: TGTGCCAGCAGTTTTATCAACACAGATACGCAGTATTTT. Its translation: CASSFINTDTQYF.

This clonotype has only a few counts. The V gene is TRBV3-1, the J gene TRBJ2-1; 14 nucleotides match TRBD2. Trimming cost V 1 base and J 12 bases; bases outside gene matches: 8. The CDR3 contains 16 residues. Germline CDR1 is LGHDT and CDR2 is YNNKEL (reference sequence). The DNA for the CDR3 is TGTGCCAGCAGCCAAGTCGGGACTAGCGGGGGAGTTGGGCAGTTCTTC. It translates to CASSQVGTSGGVGQFF.

The chain has TRBV6-5 and TRBJ1-1; a weak D match, TRBD1 (6 bases). Trimming cost V 1 base and J 2 bases, with 11 bases left between them. The germline V gene encodes CDR1 MNHEY and CDR2 SVGAGI. CDR3 length: 15 amino acids. The CDR3: CASSYFGGPNTEAFF. The CDR3, as DNA: TGTGCCAGCAGTTACTTTGGGGGCCCCAACACTGAAGCTTTCTTT.

This clonotype has just a few counts. This chain joins TRBV7-9 and TRBJ1-5, with D maybe TRBD1 (5 bases). V was cut by 5 bases and J by 3 bases, with 11 bases left in between. The CDR3 extends over 14 amino acids. The V gene's germline CDR1 is SEHNR and CDR2 FQNEAQ (reference sequence). The CDR3 is CASSAPGANQPQHF. CDR3 nucleotides: TGTGCCAGCAGCGCACCCGGGGCCAATCAGCCCCAGCATTTT.